A selection of T cell receptor beta chains follows, all from one sample in a study of cytomegalovirus exposure and HLA in healthy donors. Produced via immunoSEQ multiplex PCR; TCRdb's table is partial and in-frame only. Of around 150,000 clones listed, about 71% are singletons. Sequencing was carried out using PBMCs. The source is a young woman in good health and CMV-seronegative. CDR3s include the opening cysteine and the closing phenylalanine or tryptophan. The D gene is left open where the match is weak. Only part of the rows carry a size: once, few, many, or a class if the clone is expanded.

>15|NA|TRBV16|TRBJ1-4|NA
CASSDRGGDNEKLFF
TGTGCCAGCAGCGACCGAGGGGGAGATAATGAAAAACTGTTTTTT
>16|NA|TRBV5-1|TRBJ2-1|NA
CASSPGGGSALVEQFF
TGCGCCAGCAGTCCGGGGGGCGGGAGTGCCCTCGTTGAGCAGTTCTTC
>9|NA|TRBV5-6|TRBJ2-7|NA
CASSPEQYF
TGTGCCAGCAGCCCGGAGCAGTACTTC
>14|NA|TRBV5-1|TRBJ1-1|NA
CASSLGDRPEEAFF
TGCGCCAGCAGCTTAGGAGACAGGCCTGAGGAAGCTTTCTTT
>14|NA|TRBV2|TRBJ2-1|NA
CASSERVRGGEQFF
TGTGCCAGCAGTGAGCGGGTTCGAGGGGGTGAGCAGTTCTTC
>13|TRBD1|TRBV28|TRBJ2-4|few
CAILGQGTGIQYF
TGTGCCATCCTCGGACAGGGTACGGGCATTCAGTACTTC
>16|TRBD2|TRBV19|TRBJ2-7|NA
CASSELSGGQHYEQYF
TGTGCCAGTAGTGAGTTAAGCGGGGGGCAGCACTACGAGCAGTACTTC
>14|TRBD1|TRBV27|TRBJ2-7|NA
CASSATTGIHEQYF
TGTGCCAGCAGTGCCACGACAGGGATCCACGAGCAGTACTTC
>12|NA|TRBV29-1|TRBJ1-2|NA
CSVTDRSYGYTF
TGCAGCGTCACCGACAGGAGCTATGGCTACACCTTC
>14|NA|TRBV5-1|TRBJ1-1|NA
CASSLEAGVTEAFF
TGCGCCAGCAGCTTGGAGGCAGGGGTGACTGAAGCTTTCTTT
>14|NA|TRBV14|TRBJ2-5|once
CASSQATASETQYF
TGTGCCAGCAGCCAAGCGACAGCCTCAGAGACCCAGTACTTC
>13|NA|TRBV29-1|TRBJ1-4|NA
CSEPPVTGEKLFF
TGCAGCGAACCCCCGGTTACGGGTGAAAAACTGTTTTTT
>14|NA|TRBV25-1|TRBJ2-7|NA
CASSEDMSSYEQYF
TGTGCCAGCAGTGAAGACATGAGCTCCTACGAGCAGTACTTC
>14|TRBD1|TRBV5-6|TRBJ1-2|NA
CASSQTGSSYGYTF
TGTGCCAGCAGCCAGACAGGGAGTAGCTATGGCTACACCTTC
>15|NA|TRBV7-9|TRBJ2-7|NA
CASSWGQGLSYEQYF
TGTGCCAGCAGCTGGGGGCAGGGTTTAAGCTACGAGCAGTACTTC
>15|TRBD2|TRBV13|TRBJ2-2|few
CASLFGGSITGELFF
TGTGCCAGCCTGTTCGGGGGGTCAATCACCGGGGAGCTGTTTTTT
>13|TRBD2|TRBV6-6|TRBJ2-1|few
CASLAGSYNEQFF
TGTGCCAGCCTAGCGGGATCCTACAATGAGCAGTTCTTC
>14|NA|TRBV28|TRBJ1-4|NA
CASSPTGLDEKLFF
TGTGCCAGCAGCCCTACAGGGCTCGATGAAAAACTGTTTTTT
>13|NA|TRBV7-9|TRBJ2-7|NA
CASSQDTSYEQYF
TGTGCCAGCAGCCAGGACACCAGCTACGAGCAGTACTTC
>13|NA|TRBV27|TRBJ2-7|NA
CASMAGQSYEQYF
TGTGCCAGTATGGCGGGGCAGTCCTACGAGCAGTACTTC
>14|NA|TRBV28|TRBJ2-2|NA
CASSRLKGAGELFF
TGTGCCAGCAGCCGCCTGAAAGGGGCCGGGGAGCTGTTTTTT
>15|TRBD2|TRBV2|TRBJ2-5|NA
CASNLLAGVQETQYF
TGTGCCAGCAATTTACTAGCGGGAGTCCAAGAGACCCAGTACTTC
>16|TRBD1|TRBV4-1|TRBJ1-1|NA
CASSQRQGPKDTEAFF
TGCGCCAGCAGCCAAAGACAGGGCCCTAAGGACACTGAAGCTTTCTTT
>14|NA|TRBV9|TRBJ2-7|NA
CASSPGGTAYEQYF
TGTGCCAGCAGCCCGGGAGGGACAGCCTACGAGCAGTACTTC
>17|TRBD2|TRBV7-9|TRBJ2-3|NA
CSSSETSGTGLYDTQYF
TGTTCCAGCAGCGAAACTAGCGGGACGGGGCTTTACGATACGCAGTATTTT
>15|TRBD1|TRBV7-6|TRBJ2-1|NA
CASSPYRGRVNEQFF
TGTGCCAGCAGCCCATACAGGGGGCGCGTCAATGAGCAGTTCTTC
>15|NA|TRBV27|TRBJ1-6|NA
CASSSTGLLNSPLHF
TGTGCCAGCAGTTCAACGGGACTGTTGAATTCACCCCTCCACTTT
>13|NA|TRBV18|TRBJ2-5|NA
CASSLRQDETQYF
TGTGCCAGCTCACTCCGACAGGATGAGACCCAGTACTTC
>13|TRBD1|TRBV29-1|TRBJ2-1|NA
CSNRDRGDPEQFF
TGCAGCAACCGGGACAGGGGTGATCCTGAGCAGTTCTTC
>14|NA|TRBV7-9|TRBJ1-6|NA
CASSPGTAGSPLHF
TGTGCCAGCAGCCCCGGGACTGCGGGTTCACCCCTCCACTTT
>15|NA|TRBV27|TRBJ2-5|NA
CASSSWSLGGETQYF
TGTGCCAGCAGTTCATGGAGTTTGGGGGGAGAGACCCAGTACTTC
>13|NA|TRBV7-9|TRBJ1-3|NA
CASSRFAGNTIYF
TGTGCCAGCAGCCGGTTCGCTGGAAACACCATATATTTT
>15|TRBD2|TRBV5-5|TRBJ2-1|few
CASSFSSGAEYEQFF
TGTGCCAGCAGTTTTAGCAGCGGGGCTGAGTATGAGCAGTTCTTC
>13|TRBD1|TRBV30|TRBJ1-2|NA
CAWTGTGGFGYTF
TGTGCCTGGACTGGGACAGGAGGATTTGGCTACACCTTC
>14|TRBD2|TRBV7-2|TRBJ2-7|few
CASKPGLSTYEQYF
TGTGCCAGCAAGCCGGGACTATCGACGTACGAGCAGTACTTC
>16|TRBD1|TRBV2|TRBJ1-1|NA
CASRGIRDRGDTEAFF
TGTGCCAGCAGGGGTATCCGGGACAGAGGGGACACTGAAGCTTTCTTT
>16|TRBD1|TRBV4-3|TRBJ1-6|NA
CASSRDTGTANSPLHF
TGCGCCAGCAGCCGGGATACCGGGACAGCAAATTCACCCCTCCACTTT
>13|NA|TRBV7-3|TRBJ2-5|NA
CASSKQKQETQYF
TGTGCCAGCAGCAAACAGAAGCAAGAGACCCAGTACTTC
>13|NA|TRBV30|TRBJ2-2|NA
CAWSGRVSGELFF
TGTGCCTGGAGCGGCAGGGTCTCCGGGGAGCTGTTTTTT
>15|TRBD2|TRBV10-3|TRBJ2-7|NA
CAIRDLGAGAYEQYF
TGTGCCATCAGGGACTTAGGGGCGGGAGCCTACGAGCAGTACTTC
>12|NA|TRBV19|TRBJ2-1|NA
CASSWRLNEQFF
TGTGCCAGTAGCTGGAGACTAAATGAGCAGTTCTTC
>18|TRBD2|TRBV19|TRBJ2-3|NA
CASRGRGSSGISTDTQYF
TGTGCCAGTAGAGGCCGGGGGTCTAGCGGTATTAGCACAGATACGCAGTATTTT
>13|NA|TRBV27|TRBJ2-3|once
CASGLNGADTQYF
TGTGCCAGCGGCCTGAACGGGGCAGATACGCAGTATTTT
>14|TRBD1|TRBV4-3|TRBJ1-5|few
CASSQQQGNQPQHF
TGCGCCAGCAGCCAGCAACAGGGGAATCAGCCCCAGCATTTT
>15|NA|TRBV14|TRBJ2-2|NA
CASSRQIKNTGELFF
TGTGCCAGCAGCCGACAAATAAAGAACACCGGGGAGCTGTTTTTT
>15|NA|TRBV29-1|TRBJ2-7|NA
CSVEDPDRTSYKQYF
TGCAGCGTTGAAGATCCCGACAGGACCTCCTACAAGCAGTACTTC
>14|NA|TRBV4-1|TRBJ1-5|few
CASSQETTGQPQHF
TGCGCCAGCAGCCAAGAAACTACGGGGCAGCCCCAGCATTTT
>14|NA|TRBV7-9|TRBJ1-1|NA
CASSLGEGNTEAFF
TGTGCCAGCAGCTTAGGGGAGGGGAACACTGAAGCTTTCTTT
>14|NA|TRBV2|TRBJ1-5|NA
CASSGREGNQPQHF
TGTGCCAGCAGTGGCAGGGAGGGCAATCAGCCCCAGCATTTT
>16|TRBD1|TRBV27|TRBJ2-7|once
CASSFAGGTGSYEQYF
TGTGCCAGCAGTTTTGCCGGAGGGACAGGGAGTTACGAGCAGTACTTC
>11|NA|TRBV20-1|TRBJ2-5|NA
CSARAEETQYF
TGCAGTGCTAGAGCCGAAGAGACCCAGTACTTC
>15|NA|TRBV7-6|TRBJ2-5|NA
CASSLVWASGETQYF
TGTGCCAGCAGCTTAGTTTGGGCAAGTGGAGAGACCCAGTACTTC
>13|TRBD1|TRBV19|TRBJ2-7|NA
CASSVDRDYEQYF
TGTGCCAGTAGTGTGGACAGGGACTACGAGCAGTACTTC
>16|NA|TRBV4-3|TRBJ2-2|NA
CASSQGGGTNTGELFF
TGCGCCAGCAGCCAAGGAGGCGGGACGAACACCGGGGAGCTGTTTTTT
>14|TRBD1|TRBV5-1|TRBJ1-1|NA
CASSPGQGSTEAFF
TGCGCCAGCAGCCCGGGACAGGGGAGCACTGAAGCTTTCTTT
>14|NA|TRBV4-2|TRBJ2-3|NA
CASSPTPSTDTQYF
TGTGCCAGCAGCCCGACTCCTAGCACAGATACGCAGTATTTT
>15|NA|TRBV18|TRBJ1-5|NA
CASSPSTGSQWPQHF
TGTGCCAGCTCACCTTCTACAGGGTCACAATGGCCCCAGCATTTT
>14|TRBD1|TRBV19|TRBJ2-3|NA
CASSRDRVTDTQYF
TGTGCCAGTAGTAGGGACAGGGTAACAGATACGCAGTATTTT
>12|NA|TRBV10-3|TRBJ2-5|few
CAISESGETQYF
TGTGCCATCAGTGAGTCCGGGGAAACCCAGTACTTC
>14|NA|TRBV19|TRBJ1-4|NA
CASRGRRNNEKLFF
TGTGCCAGTAGAGGAAGGCGGAATAATGAAAAACTGTTTTTT